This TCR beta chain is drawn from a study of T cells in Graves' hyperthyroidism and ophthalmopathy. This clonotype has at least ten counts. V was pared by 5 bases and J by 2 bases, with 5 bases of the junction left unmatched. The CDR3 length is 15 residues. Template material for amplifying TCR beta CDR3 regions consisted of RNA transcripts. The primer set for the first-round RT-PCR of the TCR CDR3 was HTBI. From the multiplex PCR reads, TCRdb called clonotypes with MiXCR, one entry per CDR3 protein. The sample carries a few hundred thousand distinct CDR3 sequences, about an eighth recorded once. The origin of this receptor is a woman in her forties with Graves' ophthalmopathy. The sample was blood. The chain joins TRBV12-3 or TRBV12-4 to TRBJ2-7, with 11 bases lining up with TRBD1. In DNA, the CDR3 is TGTGCCAGCAGTACAAGGACAGGGGGCGCCTACGAGCAGTACTTC. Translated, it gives CASSTRTGGAYEQYF.